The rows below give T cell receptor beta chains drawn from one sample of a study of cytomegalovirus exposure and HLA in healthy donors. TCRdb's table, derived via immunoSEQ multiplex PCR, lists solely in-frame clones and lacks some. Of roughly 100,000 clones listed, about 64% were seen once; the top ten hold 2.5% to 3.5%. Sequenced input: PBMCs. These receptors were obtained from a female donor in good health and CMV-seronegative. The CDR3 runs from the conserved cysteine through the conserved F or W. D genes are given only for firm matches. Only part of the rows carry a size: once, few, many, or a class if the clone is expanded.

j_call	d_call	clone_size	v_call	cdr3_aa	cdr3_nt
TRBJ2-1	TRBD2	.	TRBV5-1	CASSLADGTSGNEQFF	TGCGCCAGCAGCTTGGCCGACGGGACTAGCGGGAATGAGCAGTTCTTC
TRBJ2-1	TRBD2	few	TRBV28	CASSRTGLAGGNEQFF	TGTGCCAGCAGCAGGACCGGACTAGCGGGGGGGAATGAGCAGTTCTTC
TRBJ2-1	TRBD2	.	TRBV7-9	CASSLAPGLAGSYNEQFF	TGTGCCAGCAGCTTAGCTCCGGGGCTAGCGGGCTCCTACAATGAGCAGTTCTTC
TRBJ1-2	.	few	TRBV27	CASSLRYRGTRGYTF	TGTGCCAGCAGTTTAAGGTATCGGGGAACTCGTGGCTACACCTTC
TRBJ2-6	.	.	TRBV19	CASSMRGSTGANVLTF	TGTGCCAGTAGTATGAGAGGGTCCACTGGGGCCAACGTCCTGACTTTC
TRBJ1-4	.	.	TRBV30	CAWSAGQRISSNEKLFF	TGTGCCTGGAGCGCTGGACAGAGGATATCCTCTAATGAAAAACTGTTTTTT
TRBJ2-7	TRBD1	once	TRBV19	CASSMVQGLASSYEQYF	TGTGCCAGTAGTATGGTACAGGGGCTAGCCTCCTCCTACGAGCAGTACTTC
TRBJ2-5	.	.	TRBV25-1	CASSEWDNTQETQYF	TGTGCCAGCAGTGAGTGGGACAACACGCAAGAGACCCAGTACTTC
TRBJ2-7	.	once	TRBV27	CASSFGGAAYEQYF	TGTGCCAGCAGTTTTGGGGGGGCCGCCTACGAGCAGTACTTC
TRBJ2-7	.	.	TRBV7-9	CASSLYEQYF	TGTGCCAGCAGCTTATACGAGCAGTACTTC
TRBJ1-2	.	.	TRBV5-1	CASSPGHNYGYTF	TGCGCCAGCAGCCCGGGACACAACTATGGCTACACCTTC
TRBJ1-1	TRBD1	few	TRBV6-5	CASRRQGAENTEAFF	TGTGCCAGCAGGAGACAGGGGGCGGAAAACACTGAAGCTTTCTTT
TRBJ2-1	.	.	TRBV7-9	CASSLEVGSLAHEQFF	TGTGCCAGCAGCTTAGAGGTCGGGAGTCTCGCCCATGAGCAGTTCTTC
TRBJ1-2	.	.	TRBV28	CASTQNRDYGYTF	TGTGCCAGCACTCAAAACAGGGACTATGGCTACACCTTC
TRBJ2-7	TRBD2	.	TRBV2	CASIPEAGPPYEQYF	TGTGCCAGCATTCCTGAAGCGGGACCCCCCTACGAGCAGTACTTC
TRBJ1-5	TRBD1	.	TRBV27	CASRPKTGASNQPQHF	TGTGCCAGCAGACCCAAGACAGGGGCTAGCAATCAGCCCCAGCATTTT
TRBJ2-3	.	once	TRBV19	CASSSGASTDTQYF	TGTGCCAGTAGTAGCGGGGCCAGCACAGATACGCAGTATTTT
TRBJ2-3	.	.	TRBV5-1	CASSLVRTSTDTQYF	TGCGCCAGCAGCTTGGTTCGGACTAGCACAGATACGCAGTATTTT
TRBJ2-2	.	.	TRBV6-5	CAAGRDPITGELFF	TGTGCCGCTGGCCGGGATCCTATCACCGGGGAGCTGTTTTTT
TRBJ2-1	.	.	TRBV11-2	CASSQTRDSYNEQFF	TGTGCCAGCAGCCAGACTAGGGACTCCTACAATGAGCAGTTCTTC
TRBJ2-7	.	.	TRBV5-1	CASSLAGQDEQYF	TGCGCCAGCAGCTTGGCAGGGCAGGACGAGCAGTACTTC
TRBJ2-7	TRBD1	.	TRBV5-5	CASSLGTGRATYEQYF	TGTGCCAGCAGCTTAGGGACAGGAAGAGCTACCTACGAGCAGTACTTC
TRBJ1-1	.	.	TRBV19	CASSIGDLNTEAFF	TGTGCCAGTAGTATTGGGGACTTGAACACTGAAGCTTTCTTT
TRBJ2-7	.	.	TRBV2	CASSETRGREEQYF	TGTGCCAGCAGTGAAACCAGGGGAAGGGAAGAGCAGTACTTC